This is a list of T cell receptor beta chains from one sample in a study of T cell repertoires in cytomegalovirus infection. MiXCR was run by TCRdb on the reads, yielding one entry per CDR3 protein. This table holds around 120,000 distinct CDR3 sequences, about 24% found once. Their cognate antigens are unknown. Sequencing input: PBMCs, sequenced either directly or after in vitro stimulation (not recorded which). These receptors were obtained from a human donor in good health (CMV status not recorded). Some clones in this sample may be carry-over from other donors' samples. Each CDR3 is given with its conserved first and last residue. Each record gives: V gene, J gene, D gene, clone size, CDR3 DNA, CDR3 protein. D genes are given only for firm matches. Rows give clone size only sometimes, using once, few, many, or a class for an expanded clone.

V: TRBV7-9; J: TRBJ2-4; D: NA; size: NA; DNA: TGTGCCAGCAGCCTCATCCGGGACATTCAGTACTTC; CDR3: CASSLIRDIQYF
V: TRBV28; J: TRBJ2-1; D: TRBD2; size: many; DNA: TGTGCCAGCAGTTTGGCGCAAGGGCGGGAGAGGTTCAATGAGCAGTTCTTC; CDR3: CASSLAQGRERFNEQFF
V: TRBV12-3/TRBV12-4; J: TRBJ1-5; D: NA; size: few; DNA: TGTGCCAGCAGTTTAAAAGACCGTAATCAGCCCCAGCATTTT; CDR3: CASSLKDRNQPQHF
V: TRBV7-3; J: TRBJ2-3; D: TRBD1; size: NA; DNA: TGTGCCAGCAGCCAGACGAGAGACAGGGGCACAGATACGCAGTATTTT; CDR3: CASSQTRDRGTDTQYF
V: TRBV15; J: TRBJ1-6; D: NA; size: NA; DNA: TGTGCCACCAGCAGGGGAGGAGGGAGTCACTATAATTCACCCCTCCACTTT; CDR3: CATSRGGGSHYNSPLHF
V: TRBV7-2; J: TRBJ2-1; D: NA; size: many; DNA: TGTGCCAGCAGTCTAACTGTGAGCTCCTACAATGAGCAGTTCTTC; CDR3: CASSLTVSSYNEQFF
V: TRBV20-1; J: TRBJ2-4; D: NA; size: NA; DNA: TGCAGTGGCAGGGTCCCCTTAGCCAAAAACATTCAGTACTTC; CDR3: CSGRVPLAKNIQYF
V: TRBV28; J: TRBJ2-7; D: TRBD2; size: NA; DNA: TGTGCCAGCAGTTCCCATTTGGCGGGAGGACTCTCCTACGAGCAGTACTTC; CDR3: CASSSHLAGGLSYEQYF
V: TRBV12-3/TRBV12-4; J: TRBJ2-7; D: NA; size: NA; DNA: TGTGCCAGCAGCCACAGTCCACAGGCCTACGAGCAGTACTTC; CDR3: CASSHSPQAYEQYF
V: TRBV10-3; J: TRBJ2-5; D: NA; size: NA; DNA: TGTGCCATCAGTGAGCCGACAGAGACCCAGTACTTC; CDR3: CAISEPTETQYF
V: TRBV10-2; J: TRBJ1-1; D: TRBD1; size: NA; DNA: TGCGCCAGCAGTGAGTCCCGGGACAGGGCCTCTGAAGCTTTCTTT; CDR3: CASSESRDRASEAFF
V: TRBV5-1; J: TRBJ2-7; D: TRBD1; size: few; DNA: TGCGCCAGCAGCCCGACAGGGGAAGGGGCCTACGAGCAGTACTTC; CDR3: CASSPTGEGAYEQYF
V: TRBV12-3/TRBV12-4; J: TRBJ1-1; D: NA; size: few; DNA: TGTGCCAGCAGTTTAATGAGGCTGGAAGCTTTCTTT; CDR3: CASSLMRLEAFF
V: TRBV20-1; J: TRBJ1-6; D: TRBD1; size: few; DNA: TGCAGTGCCCCTCGGACAGGAGCGTATAATTCACCCCTCCACTTT; CDR3: CSAPRTGAYNSPLHF
V: TRBV19; J: TRBJ2-1; D: NA; size: NA; DNA: TGTGCCAGTAGCCTCGACGGGGGCGCGGACAATGAGCAGTTCTTC; CDR3: CASSLDGGADNEQFF
V: TRBV6-2/TRBV6-3; J: TRBJ2-7; D: NA; size: few; DNA: TGTGCCAGCAGTTACGGGGGGACAGTTTACGAGCAGTACTTC; CDR3: CASSYGGTVYEQYF
V: TRBV11-2; J: TRBJ1-6; D: NA; size: few; DNA: TGTGCCAGCAGCTTTACAGTATATAATTCACCCCTCCACTTT; CDR3: CASSFTVYNSPLHF
V: TRBV18; J: TRBJ2-1; D: TRBD1; size: NA; DNA: TGTGCCAGCACCCGGGACAGGACTAATGAGCAGTTCTTC; CDR3: CASTRDRTNEQFF
V: TRBV29-1; J: TRBJ2-7; D: NA; size: once; DNA: TGCAGCGCATGGGACCTAGCTGGCGAGCAGTACTTC; CDR3: CSAWDLAGEQYF
V: TRBV20-1; J: TRBJ2-7; D: TRBD2; size: many; DNA: TGCAGTGCTGCTCTGGCGGCTAGCGGGATGGGGCTCGGTGGCGAGCAGTACTTC; CDR3: CSAALAASGMGLGGEQYF
V: TRBV4-1; J: TRBJ1-5; D: NA; size: few; DNA: TGCGCCAGCAGCCAAGTTTCAGGGCGGGTTAGCAATCAGCCCCAGCATTTT; CDR3: CASSQVSGRVSNQPQHF
V: TRBV6-2/TRBV6-3; J: TRBJ2-7; D: TRBD1; size: many; DNA: TGTGCCAGCAGCTACAGGGGGCGCAAAATTGACGAGCAGTACTTC; CDR3: CASSYRGRKIDEQYF
V: TRBV6-2/TRBV6-3; J: TRBJ2-2; D: NA; size: NA; DNA: TGTGCCAGCAAGGACACCGGGGAGCTGTTTTTT; CDR3: CASKDTGELFF
V: TRBV3-1; J: TRBJ2-1; D: TRBD2; size: few; DNA: TGTGCCAGCAGCCCCGCCCGCAGCGGGAGGCAAAGCTCCTACAATGAGCAGTTCTTC; CDR3: CASSPARSGRQSSYNEQFF
V: TRBV12-3/TRBV12-4; J: TRBJ2-3; D: NA; size: NA; DNA: TGTGCCAGCAGTTTAAAGCTAGTCCTCTCAGATACGCAGTATTTT; CDR3: CASSLKLVLSDTQYF
V: TRBV6-2/TRBV6-3; J: TRBJ2-5; D: TRBD2; size: NA; DNA: TGTGCCAGCAGTACAAGGACTAGCAGTGAGACCCAGTACTTC; CDR3: CASSTRTSSETQYF
V: TRBV5-6; J: TRBJ1-5; D: NA; size: many; DNA: TGTGCCAGCAGCTTGGGATGGGGCGGGCCGGGTCAGCCCCAGCATTTT; CDR3: CASSLGWGGPGQPQHF
V: TRBV12-3/TRBV12-4; J: TRBJ1-1; D: NA; size: many; DNA: TGTGCCAGCAGTTCCCGGCTTTGGGGCGTGAACACTGAAGCTTTCTTT; CDR3: CASSSRLWGVNTEAFF